The source of this T cell receptor (beta chain) is a study of OX40 agonist ivuxolimab in advanced cancers. Generated by immunoSEQ multiplex PCR, the TCRdb table keeps only in-frame clones and is missing some. The sample carries around 40,000 clones, about 89% recorded once. This clone was recorded only once. V lost 3 bases to trimming and J lost 5 bases; unmatched junction nucleotides: 8. Per germline, CDR1 SNHLY and CDR2 FYNNEI. CDR3 length: 15 amino acids. The rearrangement links TRBV2 to TRBJ2-5; TRBD2 matches at 8 bases. The TCR sequence derives from an adult with an advanced solid tumor such as melanoma, head and neck, liver or kidney cancer. The sequenced sample was CD4+ or CD8+ T cells sorted from blood, obtained in a trial of the OX40 agonist ivuxolimab. The CDR3 nucleotides read TGTGCCAGCAGTGATCAAACTAGCGGTGGCGAGACCCAGTACTTC. It translates to CASSDQTSGGETQYF.